The T cell receptor beta chain under discussion was sequenced for a study of cytomegalovirus exposure and HLA in healthy donors. For the study at large: The same platform was used for the 130 or so validation repertoires as for the approximately 670 first-cohort repertoires, as reported in a later analysis.

The study, taken as a whole, reports: Most TCR sequences showed up rarely, but some public TCRs showed up in many donors. Confirmation was obtained in vitro that a few CMV-associated chains are specific for CMV antigens.

The donors were part of the 120-subject validation cohort, which stood apart from the roughly 730-subject first cohort. Assay used: immunoSEQ multiplex PCR; TCRdb lists only in-frame clones, some missing. This table has 200,000 or so clones, approximately 80% appearing once. This clone has just a few counts. The antigen is undetermined. V lost 0 bases, J lost 7 bases, and 12 bases lay in between. The length of the CDR3 is 14 residues. The germline CDR1 and CDR2 sequences are LGHNA and YNFKEQ. V is TRBV4-2 and J is TRBJ1-2; D unresolved. Sequenced material: PBMCs. The receptor was isolated from a man younger than 30 in good health and CMV-seropositive. CDR3 amino acids: CASSQEAGVGGYTF. CDR3 nucleotides: TGTGCCAGCAGCCAAGAGGCCGGGGTGGGTGGCTACACCTTC.